The 7 T cell receptor beta chains given below trace back to one sample, sequenced in a study of control samples from healthy donors and cancer patients. Data came from immunoSEQ multiplex PCR; TCRdb stores just in-frame clones and leaves some out. The sample shows more than 75,000 clones, 84% of them seen only once. The sequencing sample was made of PBMCs. The receptors shown here come from a man between 65 and 85 years old with lung cancer.

This clone was seen a few times. The chain couples TRBV6-5 to TRBJ2-7; 9 nucleotides align to TRBD2. Germline V CDR1 and CDR2: MNHEY, SVGAGI. Trimming at V came to 8 bases and at J to 3 bases, leaving 11 bases not matched to a gene. The length of the CDR3 is 15 residues. Here the CDR3 reads CASAPYSSGVYEQYF. The DNA of the CDR3 is TGTGCCAGCGCGCCTTATTCTAGCGGGGTCTACGAGCAGTACTTC.

The rearrangement links TRBV6-2 or TRBV6-3 to TRBJ2-3; TRBD1 matches 10 bases. Germline V CDR1 and CDR2: MNHEY, SVGEGT. V lost 2 bases and J lost 3; bases outside the gene matches: 8. The CDR3 spans 17 residues. DNA for the CDR3: TGTGCCAGCAGTTACCGACCGGGACAGGGGAGTACAGATACGCAGTATTTT. Its protein is CASSYRPGQGSTDTQYF.

This clone was observed a few times. The rearrangement uses TRBV6-6 and TRBJ1-3; D possibly corresponds to TRBD1 (5 bases). Germline V gene data show CDR1 as MNHNY and CDR2 as SVGAGI (reference sequence). Between the trimmed V and J ends, which lost 5 bases and 0 bases, there was a span of 17 bases. The CDR3 runs to 17 residues. CDR3 bases: TGTGCCAGCAGTCACCGGGGACTTCCAAGCTCTGGAAACACCATATATTTT. It yields the protein CASSHRGLPSSGNTIYF.

The gene calls are TRBV27 and TRBJ2-7, with 9 positions matching TRBD1. The germline CDR1 and CDR2 sequences are MNHEY and SMNVEV (reference sequence). V shed 6 bases and J 2 bases; nucleotides not matched to a gene: 8. The CDR3 loop spans 15 amino acids. CDR3 sequence reads: CASRFRDRDTYEQYF. CDR3 DNA: TGTGCCAGCAGATTCCGGGACAGGGATACCTACGAGCAGTACTTC.

The chain joins TRBV28 to TRBJ2-7; D remains unclear. Trimming stripped 7 bases from V and 0 bases from J, with 10 bases between. Germline V gene sequence: CDR1 MDHEN, CDR2 SYDVKM. The CDR3 runs to 13 residues. The CDR3 DNA reads TGTGCCAGCACCCTAAGCAGCTCCTACGAGCAGTACTTC. It is translated as CASTLSSSYEQYF.

The chain carries TRBV7-9 and TRBJ2-7, with a possible D match to TRBD1 (6 bases). CDR1 is SEHNR, CDR2 FQNEAQ, per germline (reference sequence). The CDR3 sequence is 16 residues long. V lost 0 bases to trimming and J lost 2 bases, with 14 bases between them. The CDR3 reads CASSLAGAGAPYEQYF. In nucleotides, the CDR3 is TGTGCCAGCAGCTTAGCGGGGGCAGGGGCCCCCTACGAGCAGTACTTC.

The chain couples TRBV30 to TRBJ1-5, with D perhaps TRBD1 (5 bases). V lost 5 bases to trimming and J lost 5 bases, with 13 bases between them. This CDR3 comprises 13 residues. Germline V CDR1 and CDR2: GTSNPN, SVGIG (reference sequence). The CDR3 DNA reads TGTGCCTGGGCGGACGGAGGGGATCAGCCCCAGCATTTT. Protein sequence: CAWADGGDQPQHF.